Each of the 9 T cell receptor beta chains below was sequenced from the same sample in a study of tumor and adjacent non-tumor tissue in lung cancer. A modified ARM-PCR protocol with three rounds of nested PCR amplified TCRbeta. TCRdb used MiXCR to reprocess the multiplex PCR reads, holding one entry per CDR3 protein. The sample contains 65,000 to 75,000 distinct CDR3 sequences, around 73% of which appear only once. The template was RNA from unsorted bulk tissue. Input material: lung tumor tissue. The receptors were sampled from a man between 60 and 75 years old with non-small cell lung cancer.

This clonotype counts as medium-sized. The CDR3 spells CSVEGQGVGETQYF. The DNA for the CDR3 is TGCAGCGTTGAGGGACAGGGGGTAGGGGAGACCCAGTACTTC. This chain joins TRBV29-1 and TRBJ2-5; 11 nucleotides match TRBD1. This CDR3 region has 14 residues. V lost 3 bases to trimming and J lost 5 bases; unmatched junction nucleotides: 5. Germline assignment: CDR1 SQVTM and CDR2 ANQGSEA.

Comments on this clonotype: Germline is not matched at one junction end, which may reflect a read error. This chain uses TRBV20-1 with TRBJ2-3, with D unclear. CDR3 length equals 15 residues. Germline V gene data show CDR1 as DFQATT and CDR2 as SNEGSKA (reference sequence). CDR3 in amino acids: CSAPPGPMIADTQYF. CDR3 in DNA: TGCAGTGCACCTCCCGGACCTATGATCGCAGATACCCAGTATTTT.

Of note for this clonotype: Compared with germline, one end of the junction differs, possibly owing to a read error. The chain is built from TRBV10-1 and TRBJ2-2, with TRBD2 matching over 12 bases. CDR3 length: 16 residues. Per the germline V gene, CDR1 is WNHNN and CDR2 is SYGVQD (reference sequence). CDR3 residues: CTTSELAGGPTGELFF. As DNA, the CDR3 is TGCACCACCAGTGAGCTAGCGGGAGGGCCCACCGGGGAGCTATTTTTT.

Remarks on this clonotype: At one boundary the junction diverges from the germline segment, which might be a read error. CDR3 sequence reads: CSAPFYTKETQYF. The CDR3 DNA reads as TGCAGCGCCCCTTTCTACACCAAAGAGACTCAGTACTTC. The V call is TRBV29-1, the J call TRBJ2-5; D is uncertain. This CDR3 contains 13 residues. Germline CDR1 and CDR2: SQVTM and ANQGSEA.

A word on this clonotype: One end of the junction is discordant with germline, which a read error may explain. The rearrangement links TRBV10-2 to TRBJ1-1; weak D call: TRBD1 (6 bases). CDR1 and CDR2 (germline): WSHSY, SAAADI. The CDR3 is made up of 13 amino acids. The CDR3 sequence is CTSRYRAGSEAFF. For the CDR3, the DNA is TGCACCAGCAGGTACAGGGCTGGGTCTGAAGCTTTCTTT.

V is TRBV29-1 and J is TRBJ2-6; TRBD1 might be the D (6 bases). The CDR3 totals 15 residues. Between the trimmed V and J ends, which lost 2 bases and 19 bases, there was a span of 27 bases. Germline V lookup: CDR1 SQVTM, CDR2 ANQGSEA. The CDR3 reads CSVELAGAGANDLTF. The CDR3 DNA follows: TGCAGCGTTGAATTGGCAGGGGCTGGGGCCAACGACCTCACTTTC. Together with reference TRBV29-1 and TRBJ2-6, the CDR3 gives the full variable domain: SAVISQKPSRDICQRGTSLTIQCQVDSQVTMMFWYRQQPGQSLTLIATANQGSEATYESGFVIDKFPISRPNLTFSTLTVSNMSPEDSSIYLCSVELAGAGANDLTFGAGSRLTVL.

As to this clonotype: The junction does not match germline at one end; this may be a read error. The gene calls are TRBV6-5 and TRBJ2-1; 7 nucleotides agree with TRBD1. Germline loops: CDR1 MNHEY, CDR2 SVGAGI. CDR3 size: 15 residues. CDR3 in DNA: TGTGCCTGCAGCTTGAGACAGGGCTCCTACAATGAGCAGTTGTTC. It is translated as CACSLRQGSYNEQLF.

In the case of this clonotype: An end of the junction does not agree with germline; a read error may underlie this. The V gene is TRBV29-1, the J gene TRBJ2-4, with D maybe TRBD2 (5 bases). The germline CDR1 and CDR2 sequences are SQVTM and ANQGSEA. The CDR3 covers 14 residues. The CDR3 reads CSFEAKGWENIQYF. The CDR3 region has the DNA TGCAGCTTTGAGGCGAAGGGTTGGGAGAACATTCAGTACTTC.

A note on this clonotype: Since no conserved phenylalanine or tryptophan closes the CDR3, a read error is the likely cause. J is TRBJ2-3 and V is TRBV20-1; D is unresolved. Germline CDR1 is DFQATT and CDR2 is SNEGSKA (reference sequence). The ends were cut back, 2 bases at V and 2 bases at J, with 14 bases in the middle. The CDR3 loop spans 15 amino acids. CDR3 region: CSARTFDRTTDTQYL. CDR3 in DNA: TGCAGTGCTAGAACTTTCGACCGGACCACAGATACGCAGTATTTG.